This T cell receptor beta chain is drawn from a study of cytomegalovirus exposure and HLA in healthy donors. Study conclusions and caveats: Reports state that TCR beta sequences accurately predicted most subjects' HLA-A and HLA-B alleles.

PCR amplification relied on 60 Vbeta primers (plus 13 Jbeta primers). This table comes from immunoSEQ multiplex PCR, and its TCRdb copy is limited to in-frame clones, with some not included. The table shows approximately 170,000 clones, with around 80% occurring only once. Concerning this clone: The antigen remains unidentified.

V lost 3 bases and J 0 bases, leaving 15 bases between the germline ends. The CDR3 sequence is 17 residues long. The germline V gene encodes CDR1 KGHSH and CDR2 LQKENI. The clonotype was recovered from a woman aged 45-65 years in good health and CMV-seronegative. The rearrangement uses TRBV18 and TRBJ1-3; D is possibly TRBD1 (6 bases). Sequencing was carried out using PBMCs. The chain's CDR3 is CASSPAHGQSSGNTIYF. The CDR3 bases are TGTGCCAGCTCACCGGCTCACGGACAGTCCTCTGGAAACACCATATATTTT.